What follows is one T cell receptor beta chain and its context. The antigen is not known. The sample belongs to a study of post-analysis software for immune sequencing data. Overall study findings and caveats: Elevated frequency relative to controls characterized roughly five TRBV segments in patients, TRBV5-6, TRBV5-1 and TRBV20-1 among them. Multiple sclerosis was associated with a significant reduction in normalized Chao1 diversity relative to controls.

The CDR3 has 18 amino acids. Germline lookup yields CDR1 SGHRS and CDR2 YFSETQ. The TCR beta cDNA libraries contained unique molecular identifiers. TCRdb used MiXCR to reprocess the PCR reads, holding one entry per CDR3 protein. The table includes 450,000 to 650,000 distinct CDR3 sequences, around 47% detected once. The sequenced sample was blood. The gene calls are TRBV5-1 and TRBJ2-5; 11 positions agree with TRBD2. The J call may be wrong; the DNA end is better matched by TRBJ2-7. The TCR sequence derives from a girl aged 10-17 years with multiple sclerosis. CDR3 region: CASSPGASGGSRTYEQYF. The CDR3 nucleotides read TGCGCCAGCAGCCCCGGAGCTAGCGGGGGGTCGCGAACCTACGAGCAGTACTTC.